A selection of T cell receptor beta chains follows, all from one sample in a study of T-cell reconstitution after alpha-beta-depleted transplantation in children. MiXCR, applied by TCRdb to the PCR reads, yields one record per CDR3 protein. The table shows about 580,000 distinct CDR3 sequences, with roughly 24% occurring only once. Sequenced here: PBMCs, mostly from graft donor cells, sampled 360 days after TCRalphabeta/CD19-depleted stem cell transplant. The receptors derive from a boy under three years old who had a stem cell transplant for acute myeloid leukemia, so the T cells may come from the graft donor. Each CDR3 is given with its conserved first and last residue. D genes are given only for firm matches. Not every row has a clone size; where given, it reads once, few, many or a size class.

abundance: many
d_gene: -
j_gene: TRBJ2-3
v_gene: TRBV20-1
CDR3aa: CSAPTSHTQYF
CDR3nt: TGCAGTGCCCCGACTAGTCATACGCAGTATTTT

abundance: -
d_gene: TRBD2
j_gene: TRBJ2-1
v_gene: TRBV29-1
CDR3aa: CSLTSGGAGEQFF
CDR3nt: TGCAGCCTTACTAGCGGGGGGGCGGGTGAGCAGTTCTTC

abundance: -
d_gene: -
j_gene: TRBJ2-3
v_gene: TRBV29-1
CDR3aa: CSVRSRPDTQYF
CDR3nt: TGCAGCGTTCGATCCCGGCCGGATACGCAGTATTTT

abundance: many
d_gene: TRBD2
j_gene: TRBJ2-1
v_gene: TRBV20-1
CDR3aa: CSPGTSGLNEQFF
CDR3nt: TGCAGTCCAGGGACTAGCGGGTTGAATGAGCAGTTCTTC

abundance: -
d_gene: TRBD2
j_gene: TRBJ2-1
v_gene: TRBV20-1
CDR3aa: CSAPSGGAFDEQFF
CDR3nt: TGCAGTGCCCCTAGCGGGGGGGCCTTCGATGAGCAGTTCTTC

abundance: few
d_gene: TRBD2
j_gene: TRBJ2-1
v_gene: TRBV5-1
CDR3aa: CASSTLSGGQDNEQFF
CDR3nt: TGCGCCAGCAGCACCCTTAGCGGGGGCCAAGACAATGAGCAGTTCTTC

abundance: -
d_gene: TRBD2
j_gene: TRBJ2-7
v_gene: TRBV5-1
CDR3aa: CASSSGGAWEQYF
CDR3nt: TGCGCCAGCAGCTCGGGGGGTGCGTGGGAGCAGTACTTC

abundance: -
d_gene: -
j_gene: TRBJ2-5
v_gene: TRBV20-1
CDR3aa: CSATAKGGGETQYF
CDR3nt: TGCAGTGCAACCGCTAAGGGGGGGGGTGAGACCCAGTACTTC

abundance: many
d_gene: -
j_gene: TRBJ2-3
v_gene: TRBV20-1
CDR3aa: CSAVRSLVADTQYF
CDR3nt: TGCAGTGCAGTACGTAGTTTGGTAGCAGATACGCAGTATTTT

abundance: many
d_gene: -
j_gene: TRBJ2-3
v_gene: TRBV29-1
CDR3aa: CSVEEWGDSLSRTDTQYF
CDR3nt: TGCAGCGTTGAAGAATGGGGGGACTCCCTGAGCCGCACAGATACGCAGTATTTT